Following are 31 T cell receptor beta chains from one sample sequenced in a study of cytomegalovirus exposure and HLA in healthy donors. This PCR relied on a set of 60 Vbeta primers and 13 Jbeta primers. Data came from immunoSEQ multiplex PCR; TCRdb stores just in-frame clones and leaves some out. This table holds fewer than 200,000 clones, 65% to 85% found once. The material sequenced was PBMCs. Receptors originate from a man aged 40-50 years in good health and CMV-seropositive.

The chain carries TRBV7-5 and TRBJ1-1; TRBD1 reflects the table's D call only, with no check against the DNA. TRBV7-5 is reported as a pseudogene. This CDR3 is built from 14 residues. The CDR3 region has the DNA TGTGCCAGAAGCCTCCAGATCGAGGGGGCTGAAGCTTTCTTT. This translates into CARSLQIEGAEAFF.

V and J are TRBV5-6 and TRBJ2-5, with D hard to call. V lost 2 bases and J 1 base, leaving 3 bases between the germline ends. Germline V gene data show CDR1 as SGHDT and CDR2 as YYEEEE. The CDR3 is 12 amino acids. The CDR3 loop reads CASSLAQETQYF. In DNA, the CDR3 is TGTGCCAGCAGCTTAGCCCAAGAGACCCAGTACTTC.

This chain connects TRBV5-4 to TRBJ2-7; the match to TRBD1 covers 7 bases. The J segment lost 6 bases and the V segment lost 2 bases, leaving 8 bases of the junction unmatched. Germline V lookup: CDR1 SGHNT, CDR2 YYREEE (reference sequence). CDR3 length: 14 residues. The CDR3 is CASSFDRVFGEQYF. The CDR3 bases are TGTGCCAGCAGCTTCGACAGGGTCTTTGGCGAGCAGTACTTC.

This chain links TRBV7-2 with TRBJ2-7, with D possibly TRBD2 on 7 matching bases. The V and J ends lost 1 base and 3 bases respectively, with 16 bases between them. The CDR3 totals 16 residues. Looked up from germline, CDR1 is SGHTA and CDR2 is FQGNSA. CDR3 bases: TGTGCCAGCAGCTTAGTGAGAGGGGGGGTTCACTACGAGCAGTACTTC. Its translation: CASSLVRGGVHYEQYF.

The CDR3, as DNA: TGTGCCAGCTCACCACTCGAGGACTCGAATGAAAAACTGTTTTTT. Its protein is CASSPLEDSNEKLFF. The chain has TRBV18 and TRBJ1-4, with D hard to call. Looked up from germline, CDR1 is KGHSH and CDR2 is LQKENI. The CDR3 covers 15 residues. V was cut by 1 base and J by 5 bases, with 11 bases left in between.

This chain uses TRBV5-1 with TRBJ2-2; 10 bases match TRBD1. Looked up from germline, CDR1 is SGHRS and CDR2 is YFSETQ. The CDR3 totals 15 residues. V dropped 2 bases and J dropped 4; count of bases not matched to a gene: 2. The CDR3, as DNA: TGCGCCAGCAGCTTAGACAGGGGGCTCACCGGGGAGCTGTTTTTT. As protein: CASSLDRGLTGELFF.

The V call is TRBV7-2, the J call TRBJ1-6; TRBD1 might be the D (5 bases). Germline V CDR1 and CDR2: SGHTA, FQGNSA. V was trimmed by 5 bases and J by 6 bases, leaving 17 bases between them. The CDR3 loop spans 16 amino acids. DNA of the CDR3: TGTGCCAGCAGCCAGCGAACGACAGCCTTTAATTCACCCCTCCACTTT. The encoded protein is CASSQRTTAFNSPLHF.

This clone was seen only a few times. J is TRBJ2-3 and V is TRBV6-5; D is unresolved. The germline CDR1 and CDR2 sequences are MNHEY and SVGAGI. V gave up 4 bases and J gave up 0 bases, with 14 bases separating them. This CDR3 contains 16 residues. As DNA, the CDR3 is TGTGCCAGCAGTTTAGCCTCTTCTTCTAGCACAGATACGCAGTATTTT. It codes for CASSLASSSSTDTQYF.

This rearrangement joins TRBV19 to TRBJ2-2, with 8 nucleotides matching TRBD1. The CDR3 contains 14 residues. Germline values: CDR1 LNHDA, CDR2 SQIVND (reference sequence). V was clipped by 5 bases and J by 4 bases; unmatched bases: 3. The CDR3 DNA sequence: TGTGCCAGTAGTGTACAGGGGGGCACCGGGGAGCTGTTTTTT. It translates to CASSVQGGTGELFF. Supplemented by reference TRBV19 and TRBJ2-2, the full variable domain reads DGGITQSPKYLFRKEGQNVTLSCEQNLNHDAMYWYRQDPGQGLRLIYYSQIVNDFQKGDIAEGYSVSREKKESFPLTVTSAQKNPTAFYLCASSVQGGTGELFFGEGSRLTVL.

This clone was found a few times. CDR3 nucleotide sequence: TGTGCCAGCAGCCCCCGACAGGGTGGGACCTACGAGCAGTACTTC. Translated: CASSPRQGGTYEQYF. The chain employs TRBV9 and TRBJ2-7, with 7 bases aligning to TRBD1. Germline V gene sequence: CDR1 SGDLS, CDR2 YYNGEE. This CDR3 region has 15 residues. The V segment lost 4 bases and the J segment 2 bases; nucleotides outside the gene matches: 9.

The chain has TRBV6-6 and TRBJ2-5; TRBD1 agrees at 8 bases. Unmatched junction bases numbered 6, after V lost 2 bases and J lost 4 bases. In germline, CDR1 is MNHNY, CDR2 SVGAGI (reference sequence). CDR3 length equals 15 residues. The CDR3 loop reads CASSYLGQGGETQYF. In nucleotides, the CDR3 is TGTGCCAGCAGTTACCTTGGACAGGGTGGAGAGACCCAGTACTTC.

V usage is TRBV5-1 and J usage is TRBJ2-2; 8 nucleotides line up with TRBD1. The trim removed 4 bases at V and 2 bases at J, leaving 7 bases unmatched. From germline, CDR1 is SGHRS and CDR2 YFSETQ. There are 16 residues in the CDR3. The CDR3 sequence: CASSPDRVLNTGELFF. The CDR3 DNA follows: TGCGCCAGCAGCCCGGACAGGGTTCTTAACACCGGGGAGCTGTTTTTT.

This clone was counted a single time. This chain links TRBV14 with TRBJ1-2; D uncertain. This CDR3 contains 12 residues. The V gene lost 0 bases and the J gene lost 8 bases, with 7 bases spanning the gap. CDR1 SGHDN and CDR2 FVKESK come from the germline V gene. The CDR3 region has the DNA TGTGCCAGCAGCCAAGATCGGGTAGGCTACACCTTC. This codes for CASSQDRVGYTF. Full variable domain (remainder filled in from reference TRBV14 and TRBJ1-2): EAGVTQFPSHSVIEKGQTVTLRCDPISGHDNLYWYRRVMGKEIKFLLHFVKESKQDESGMPNNRFLAERTGGTYSTLKVQPAELEDSGVYFCASSQDRVGYTFGSGTRLTVV.

The chain links TRBV7-9 to TRBJ2-2; the D gene is possibly TRBD2 (5 bases). Germline V gene lookup returns CDR1 SEHNR and CDR2 FQNEAQ (reference sequence). The CDR3 runs to 16 residues. Trimming pared 5 bases from V and 3 bases from J, leaving 16 bases between. The CDR3 region is CASSPSDSPYTGELFF. The DNA for the CDR3 is TGTGCCAGCAGCCCCTCGGACTCTCCGTACACCGGGGAGCTGTTTTTT.

This clone turned up a few times. The V call is TRBV30, the J call TRBJ1-1; D possibly corresponds to TRBD1 (5 bases). Germline CDR1 is GTSNPN and CDR2 is SVGIG (reference sequence). The V gene lost 5 bases and the J gene lost 5 bases, with 12 bases spanning the gap. The CDR3 is made up of 12 amino acids. The CDR3 region is CAWGSRETEAFF. Here the CDR3 DNA reads TGTGCCTGGGGCTCCAGGGAAACTGAAGCTTTCTTT.

This chain links TRBV7-9 with TRBJ1-2; D remains unclear. Germline CDR1 reads SEHNR; CDR2 reads FQNEAQ (reference sequence). The CDR3 contains 15 residues. V lost 7 bases and J lost 2, with 17 bases in between. CDR3 nucleotides: TGTGCCAGCAACTTCCCCGGGAGAGGCAACTATGGCTACACCTTC. Amino acid sequence: CASNFPGRGNYGYTF.

This clone was seen once. The V gene is TRBV19, the J gene TRBJ2-3; D is possibly TRBD2 (5 bases). Germline V gene sequence: CDR1 LNHDA, CDR2 SQIVND (reference sequence). Trimming removed 7 bases at V and 6 bases at J, with 17 bases between. CDR3 length: 14 residues. For the CDR3, the DNA is TGTGCCAGTACTTTTGAGGGCCTGAGGGATACGCAGTATTTT. Translating it yields CASTFEGLRDTQYF.

V and J are TRBV4-2 and TRBJ2-6; D is perhaps TRBD1 (5 bases). The CDR3 runs 16 residues. Germline V gives CDR1 LGHNA, CDR2 YNFKEQ. Trimming left V 4 bases short and J 0 bases short, with 10 bases between. Here the CDR3 DNA reads TGTGCCAGCAGCCCGCAGGGTCACTCTGGGGCCAACGTCCTGACTTTC. Translating gives CASSPQGHSGANVLTF.

Details on this clone: Other DNA sequences of this sample code for an identical CDR3. The V and J genes are TRBV4-3 and TRBJ2-5; 9 positions agree with TRBD1. The better agreement between TRBJ2-7 and the DNA end casts doubt on the J call. This CDR3 region has 13 residues. Germline CDR1 and CDR2: LGHNA and YSLEER. CDR3 bases: TGCGCCAGCAGCCCGGGGACAGGGAACGAGCAGTACTTC. As protein: CASSPGTGNEQYF.

This clone came up many times. The chain combines TRBV4-3 with TRBJ1-6; possibly TRBD1 for D (5 bases). V lost 0 bases and J lost 10, with 13 bases in between. Germline assignment: CDR1 LGHNA and CDR2 YSLEER. The CDR3 runs to 15 residues. This chain's CDR3 is CASSQDAGTGSPLHF. In DNA form, the CDR3 reads TGCGCCAGCAGCCAAGACGCCGGGACTGGGTCACCCCTCCACTTT.

The rearrangement joins TRBV4-1 to TRBJ2-7; D possibly corresponds to TRBD2 (7 bases). Germline V gene data show CDR1 as MGHRA and CDR2 as YSYEKL. V dropped 3 bases and J dropped 3 bases, with 18 bases sitting between them. The CDR3 has 16 residues. The CDR3 nucleotides read TGCGCCAGCAGCCAGCCTATGAGGGGGGGCCTCTACGAGCAGTACTTC. This translates into CASSQPMRGGLYEQYF.

This rearrangement joins TRBV29-1 to TRBJ1-4, with unresolved D. V lost 3 bases, J lost 3 bases, and 11 bases lay in between. CDR1 and CDR2 (germline): SQVTM, ANQGSEA. The CDR3 sequence is 14 residues long. The CDR3 DNA sequence: TGCAGCGTTGATGGAGGGATTTCTAATGAAAAACTGTTTTTT. It specifies CSVDGGISNEKLFF. The complete variable domain, with remaining parts taken from reference TRBV29-1 and TRBJ1-4, reads SAVISQKPSRDICQRGTSLTIQCQVDSQVTMMFWYRQQPGQSLTLIATANQGSEATYESGFVIDKFPISRPNLTFSTLTVSNMSPEDSSIYLCSVDGGISNEKLFFGSGTQLSVL.

The chain has TRBV5-4 and TRBJ2-2; maybe TRBD1 (5 bases). The germline CDR1 and CDR2 sequences are SGHNT and YYREEE (reference sequence). V lost 1 base to trimming and J lost 1 base, with 11 bases between them. This CDR3 is built from 16 residues. Here the CDR3 DNA reads TGTGCCAGCAGCTTGATGCAACAGGAGAACACCGGGGAGCTGTTTTTT. Translating it yields CASSLMQQENTGELFF.

This clone showed up just a few times. The chain employs TRBV19 and TRBJ1-1; D not certain. Germline assignment: CDR1 LNHDA and CDR2 SQIVND (reference sequence). The V gene lost 10 bases and the J gene lost 1 base, with 7 bases spanning the gap. CDR3 length: 11 residues. The CDR3: CATTENTEAFF. DNA of the CDR3: TGTGCCACCACAGAGAACACTGAAGCTTTCTTT. The variable domain in full, with the rest retrieved from reference TRBV19 and TRBJ1-1, is DGGITQSPKYLFRKEGQNVTLSCEQNLNHDAMYWYRQDPGQGLRLIYYSQIVNDFQKGDIAEGYSVSREKKESFPLTVTSAQKNPTAFYLCATTENTEAFFGQGTRLTVV.

The rearrangement joins TRBV18 to TRBJ2-3, with 14 bases that match TRBD2. From germline, CDR1 is KGHSH and CDR2 LQKENI. The J segment lost 0 bases and the V segment lost 7 bases, leaving 3 bases of the junction unmatched. The CDR3 is made up of 16 amino acids. The DNA of the CDR3 is TGTGCCAGCTGGACTAGCGGGGGGACTAGCACAGATACGCAGTATTTT. It yields the protein CASWTSGGTSTDTQYF.

The chain recombines TRBV7-6 with TRBJ1-4, with 11 bases matching TRBD1. V trimming: 6 bases; J trimming: 8 bases; junction bases outside the gene matches: 14. Per the germline V gene, CDR1 is SGHVS and CDR2 is FNYEAQ. The CDR3 extends over 17 amino acids. In nucleotides, the CDR3 is TGTGCCAGCAGTAAGGGACAGGGGGAGCCTAATCGGGAAAAACTGTTTTTT. It specifies CASSKGQGEPNREKLFF.

This chain joins TRBV7-9 and TRBJ2-7, with D possibly matching TRBD1 (6 bases). Per the germline V gene, CDR1 is SEHNR and CDR2 is FQNEAQ (reference sequence). CDR3 length: 14 residues. V lost 7 bases and J 3 bases, leaving 16 bases between the germline ends. The DNA for the CDR3 is TGTGCCAGCACCTCAAGGGGACACGGCTACGAGCAGTACTTC. It is translated as CASTSRGHGYEQYF.

The chain couples TRBV27 to TRBJ1-5, with TRBD1 matching 7 bases. The germline gives CDR1 MNHEY, CDR2 SMNVEV (reference sequence). The CDR3 extends over 14 amino acids. Germline trimming cut 6 bases from V and 0 bases from J; bases unmatched to any gene: 2. The CDR3, as DNA: TGTGCCAGCAGATCAGGGGGTAGCAATCAGCCCCAGCATTTT. Protein sequence: CASRSGGSNQPQHF.

Comments on this clone: Here the CDR3 omits its conserved ending phenylalanine or tryptophan, so a read error is the likely source. It is unclear where the CDR3 begins or ends on the DNA, so no DNA is shown, and the CDR3 is as TCRdb lists it. The chain employs TRBV2 and TRBJ1-1; no check of the table's D call, TRBD1, against the DNA was made. A total of 12 residues make up the CDR3, ends included. The germline CDR1 and CDR2 sequences are SNHLY and FYNNEI. This CDR3 is CASSEQWGQTTC.

This clone was observed a handful of times. This sequence joins TRBV19 and TRBJ2-7; 8 nucleotides line up with TRBD1. Germline CDR1 reads LNHDA; CDR2 reads SQIVND (reference sequence). The V gene end was trimmed by 9 bases and the J gene end by 6 bases; junction bases not matched to a gene: 13. The CDR3 spans 14 residues. The CDR3 DNA reads TGTGCCAGAAGGACAGGGTTCGGTACGAGCGAGCAGTACTTC. Translated, it gives CARRTGFGTSEQYF.

The chain employs TRBV4-1 and TRBJ2-3; TRBD1 matches at 8 bases. The CDR3 loop spans 15 amino acids. Germline CDR1 MGHRA, CDR2 YSYEKL. V dropped 3 bases and J dropped 2; count of bases not matched to a gene: 4. The CDR3 spells CASSQDRDYTDTQYF. The CDR3, as DNA: TGCGCCAGCAGCCAGGACAGGGATTACACAGATACGCAGTATTTT.